Listed below are T cell receptor beta chains from one sample, sequenced in a study of regulatory T cells in long-lasting Graves disease. TCRdb itself ran the multiplex PCR reads through MiXCR, one entry per CDR3 protein. The data contain 550,000 to 700,000 distinct CDR3 sequences, 15% to 20% of them seen just once; the ten biggest clones take up about 12%. These data are also associated with another study on T cells in Graves' hyperthyroidism and ophthalmopathy.

The material was peripheral blood mononuclear cells (PBMCs), obtained at new diagnosis, from a patient treated with antithyroid drugs. The receptors were gathered from a man between 18 and 35 years old with Graves disease. CDR3s include the opening cysteine and the closing phenylalanine or tryptophan. The order of the fields is V gene, J gene, clone size, CDR3 length, D gene, CDR3 DNA, CDR3 protein. The D gene is left open where the match is weak. Size values are once, few and many counts, or a class for expanded clones, and some rows have none.

TRBV11-2,TRBJ2-7,few,15,TRBD2,TGTGCCAGCAGCTCCGGGACTAGCGGGATACGCGAGCAGTACTTC,CASSSGTSGIREQYF
TRBV5-1,TRBJ2-3,NA,14,NA,TGTGCCAGCAGCCGAAGGGGGGTTAGCGATACGCAGTATTTT,CASSRRGVSDTQYF
TRBV2,TRBJ1-4,many,15,TRBD1,TGTGCCAGCAGGCTATTACAGGGGGCGGGCGAAAAACTGTTTTTT,CASRLLQGAGEKLFF
TRBV6-1,TRBJ1-1,many,14,NA,TGTGCCATCCTAGGGGGGCCCATGGGCACTGAAGCTTTCTTT,CAILGGPMGTEAFF
TRBV5-1,TRBJ1-1,many,14,NA,TGCGCCAGCAGCCTTAATAAGGGCGGCACTGAAGCTTTCTTT,CASSLNKGGTEAFF
TRBV6-2/TRBV6-3,TRBJ2-3,many,16,TRBD2,TGTGCCAGCAGTTACCCTCTAGCGGGAAACACAGATACGCAGTATTTT,CASSYPLAGNTDTQYF
TRBV5-6,TRBJ2-4,once,15,TRBD1,TGTGCCAGCAGCGCAGGGGGTTATGGCAAAAACATTCAGTACTTC,CASSAGGYGKNIQYF
TRBV5-5,TRBJ2-5,NA,16,NA,TGTGCCAGCAGCTTGATCCTAGGGCCCCTACAAGAGACCCAGTACTTC,CASSLILGPLQETQYF
TRBV4-1,TRBJ2-1,NA,15,TRBD1,TGCGCCAGCAGCTCGAGGACAGGGGGGAGCGATGAGCAGTTCTTC,CASSSRTGGSDEQFF
TRBV5-6,TRBJ1-4,few,14,NA,TGTGCCAGCAGCTTCGGGACTGATAATGAAAAACTGTTTTTT,CASSFGTDNEKLFF
TRBV28,TRBJ2-1,NA,13,TRBD2,TGTGCCAGCTTTAGCGGGAGAGGGTATGAGCAGTTCTTC,CASFSGRGYEQFF
TRBV7-3,TRBJ2-2,NA,14,NA,TGTGCCAGCAGCCCGGACCCTAACACCGGGGAGCTGTTTTTT,CASSPDPNTGELFF
TRBV6-2/TRBV6-3,TRBJ2-7,many,12,NA,TGTGCCAGCAGTCCAGGGGTATCCGAGCAGTACTTC,CASSPGVSEQYF
TRBV11-2,TRBJ2-3,NA,14,TRBD2,TGTGCCAGCAGCTTAGCTAGCGGGAGCGATACGCAGTATTTT,CASSLASGSDTQYF
TRBV7-9,TRBJ2-1,many,16,TRBD1,TGTGCCAGCAGCTCAGCGACAGGGACATCCTACAATGAGCAGTTCTTC,CASSSATGTSYNEQFF
TRBV24-1,TRBJ2-7,NA,15,NA,TGTGCCACCAGTGATTCCCTTAAAGGGGAATACGAGCAGTACTTC,CATSDSLKGEYEQYF
TRBV29-1,TRBJ2-3,many,14,NA,TGCAGCGGGGCACTGGGGGGGCTTACAGATACGCAGTATTTT,CSGALGGLTDTQYF
TRBV7-9,TRBJ1-1,many,14,NA,TGTGCCAGCAGCTTTTCCACCGGCGGCACTGAAGCTTTCTTT,CASSFSTGGTEAFF
TRBV20-1,TRBJ1-6,many,14,NA,TGCAGTGCCTCGCGGCAGGAGAGTAATTCACCCCTCCACTTT,CSASRQESNSPLHF
TRBV5-1,TRBJ2-2,NA,17,NA,TGCGCCAGCAGCCATACCCCCGGGACATCCAACACCGGGGAGCTGTTTTTT,CASSHTPGTSNTGELFF
TRBV2,TRBJ2-2,many,14,NA,TGTGCCAGCAGAGGGACCGCGAACACCGGGGAGCTGTTTTTT,CASRGTANTGELFF
TRBV3-1,TRBJ1-1,many,14,NA,TGTGCCAGCAGCCAAGATGCAGGCGGGGCTGAAGCTTTCTTT,CASSQDAGGAEAFF
TRBV19,TRBJ2-1,few,15,NA,TGTGCCAGTAAGGAAAGACTCACAGAACACAATGAGCAGTTCTTC,CASKERLTEHNEQFF
TRBV19,TRBJ1-1,NA,11,NA,TGTGTTTCCCGACTGAACACTGAAGCTTTCTTT,CVSRLNTEAFF
TRBV28,TRBJ1-3,many,15,NA,TGTGCCAGCAGTTACGAGGGTCAGGCTGGAAACACCATATATTTT,CASSYEGQAGNTIYF
TRBV20-1,TRBJ2-1,NA,14,NA,TGCGGTGCTAGAGATCTAGGGTCTGAAACAGAGCAGTTCTTC,CGARDLGSETEQFF
TRBV9,TRBJ2-1,many,14,TRBD2,TGTGCCAGCAGCCTTCTTGGGCGGGAGCGTGAGCAGTTCTTC,CASSLLGREREQFF
TRBV27,TRBJ1-2,many,11,NA,TGTGCCAGCAGTCAAGGGGTTGGTTACACCTTC,CASSQGVGYTF
TRBV2,TRBJ2-1,many,13,NA,TGTGCCAGCAGTGTGGACAGCCAGAATGAGCAGTTCTTC,CASSVDSQNEQFF
TRBV6-2/TRBV6-3,TRBJ2-3,few,15,NA,TGTGCCAGCAGTTACCTTAGGACCGGCACAGATACGCAGTATTTT,CASSYLRTGTDTQYF
TRBV18,TRBJ1-5,many,15,NA,TGTGCCAGCTCACCCCAGGGGTTGACGGATCAGCCCCAGCATTTT,CASSPQGLTDQPQHF
TRBV12-3/TRBV12-4,TRBJ2-1,many,16,NA,TGTGCCAGCAGTTACCTTGCGGCCCCGGGCTACAATGAGCAGTTCTTC,CASSYLAAPGYNEQFF
TRBV20-1,TRBJ1-6,few,13,TRBD1,TGCAGTGGGGAGAGGGACAGGGGATCACCCCTCCACTTT,CSGERDRGSPLHF
TRBV2,TRBJ2-3,many,14,NA,TGTGCCAGCAGTGAACGTGGTGGGGGTGATACGCAGTATTTT,CASSERGGGDTQYF
TRBV5-1,TRBJ1-1,NA,13,NA,TGCGCCAGCAGCCCCATCGGCACTGGTGAAGCTTTCTTT,CASSPIGTGEAFF
TRBV16,TRBJ2-6,many,14,NA,TGTGCCAGCACACAGGGAGCGGGGGCCAACGTCCTGACTTTC,CASTQGAGANVLTF
TRBV29-1,TRBJ2-1,NA,15,NA,TGCAGCGTTATCGGTGGGGGAGGGGGCTACAATGAGCAGTTCTTC,CSVIGGGGGYNEQFF
TRBV6-2/TRBV6-3,TRBJ2-7,many,16,NA,TGTGCCAGCAGTTACTCGACCGGGGGCTACCCCTACGAGCAGTACTTC,CASSYSTGGYPYEQYF
TRBV20-1,TRBJ1-5,NA,16,NA,TGCAGTGCTAGTGGGGCTAGCGGGATCCGAACAGATACGCAGCATTTT,CSASGASGIRTDTQHF
TRBV6-5,TRBJ1-4,NA,14,NA,TGTGCCAGCAGTTACTCGGGCCCCGATGAAAAACTGGTTTTT,CASSYSGPDEKLVF
TRBV12-3/TRBV12-4,TRBJ1-2,many,13,NA,TGTGCCAGCAGCGCCGGCAGTTTTTTTCGGTGCACCTTC,CASSAGSFFRCTF
TRBV6-2/TRBV6-3,TRBJ2-7,NA,15,NA,TGTGCCAGCAGTTACTCGCGCTGGGGGAACTACGAGCAGTACTTC,CASSYSRWGNYEQYF
TRBV7-2,TRBJ2-7,few,16,TRBD2,TGTGCCAGCAGCAGAGGGGGGACTAGCGGGAGCGGCGAGCAGTACTTC,CASSRGGTSGSGEQYF
TRBV29-1,TRBJ2-1,many,13,NA,TGCAGCGTTGGTGGGACATATAACAATGAGCAGTTCTTC,CSVGGTYNNEQFF
TRBV20-1,TRBJ1-2,few,13,NA,TGCAGTGCTAGATCCGGGACTAACTATGGCTACACCTTC,CSARSGTNYGYTF
TRBV11-1,TRBJ2-3,NA,15,TRBD1,TGTGCCAGCAGCTTCCGGGACAGGGGGCGAGATACGCAGTATTTT,CASSFRDRGRDTQYF
TRBV5-1,TRBJ2-1,NA,15,TRBD1,TGCGCCAGCAGCTTGGCGCAGGGGGCGCAGAATGAGCAGTTCTTC,CASSLAQGAQNEQFF
TRBV20-1,TRBJ2-3,few,15,TRBD2,TGCAGTGCTAGTGTACCGGGGGGGGGCGCAGATACGCAGTATTTT,CSASVPGGGADTQYF
TRBV20-1,TRBJ2-5,many,13,NA,TGCAGTGCGGAAGACAGGCGAGGCGAGACCCAGTACTTC,CSAEDRRGETQYF
TRBV20-1,TRBJ2-1,many,14,TRBD2,TGCAGTGCTCCACTACCGGGACTAGCGATTGAGCAGTTCTTC,CSAPLPGLAIEQFF
TRBV25-1,TRBJ2-1,many,17,NA,TGTGCCAGCAGCAATAAAGCTAGAGCCCGGTCCTACAATGAGCAGTTCTTC,CASSNKARARSYNEQFF
TRBV4-1,TRBJ2-1,once,16,NA,TGCGCCAGCAGCCAAGCGGGCGGCAGCTCCTACAATGAGCAGTTCTTC,CASSQAGGSSYNEQFF
TRBV3-1,TRBJ2-2,NA,18,TRBD2,TGTGCCAGCAGCCAAACACGAGGGAGGACTAGCGGAACCGGGGAGCTGTTTTTT,CASSQTRGRTSGTGELFF